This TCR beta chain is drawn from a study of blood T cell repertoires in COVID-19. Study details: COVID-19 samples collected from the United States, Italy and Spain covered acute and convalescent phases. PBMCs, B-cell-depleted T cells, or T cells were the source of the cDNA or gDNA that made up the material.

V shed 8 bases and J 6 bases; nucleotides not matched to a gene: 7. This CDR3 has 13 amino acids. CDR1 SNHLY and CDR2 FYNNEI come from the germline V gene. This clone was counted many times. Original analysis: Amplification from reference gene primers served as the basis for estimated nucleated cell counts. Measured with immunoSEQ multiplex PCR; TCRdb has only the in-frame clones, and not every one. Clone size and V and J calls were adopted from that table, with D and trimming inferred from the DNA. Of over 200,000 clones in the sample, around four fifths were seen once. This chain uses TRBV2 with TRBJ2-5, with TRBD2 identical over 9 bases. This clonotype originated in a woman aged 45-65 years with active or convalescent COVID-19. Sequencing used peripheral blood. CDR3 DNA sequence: TGTGCCAGCTGGGGACTAGCACAACAGACCCAGTACTTC. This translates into CASWGLAQQTQYF.